The next 20 T cell receptor beta chains were all read from a single sample in a study of blood T cell repertoires in COVID-19. The repertoire was sequenced with immunoSEQ multiplex PCR; TCRdb's copy has only in-frame clones and lacks some. The sample holds fewer than 300,000 clones, approximately 88% seen once. Material: PBMCs or T cells enriched from blood (not recorded which). The receptors derive from a woman aged 40 to 50 with acute COVID-19.

The count of this clone is one. The V gene is TRBV4-1, the J gene TRBJ2-1; D perhaps matches TRBD2 (6 bases). Trimming removed 1 base at V and 0 bases at J, with 10 bases between. This CDR3 spans 16 amino acids. Germline-derived CDR1 and CDR2 are MGHRA and YSYEKL. The CDR3: CASSQVAEASYNEQFF. In DNA, the CDR3 is TGCGCCAGCAGCCAAGTAGCGGAAGCCTCCTACAATGAGCAGTTCTTC.

V and J are TRBV30 and TRBJ1-2; D perhaps matches TRBD1 (5 bases). The CDR3 extends over 12 amino acids. Germline CDR1 is GTSNPN and CDR2 is SVGIG (reference sequence). V was shortened by 5 bases and J by 5 bases, with 12 bases between the two germline ends. The CDR3 region is CAWARDLYGYTF. Written as DNA, the CDR3 is TGTGCCTGGGCCAGGGATTTGTATGGCTACACCTTC.

V gene TRBV2 combines with J gene TRBJ1-5, with D perhaps matching TRBD1 (5 bases). The CDR3 has 13 residues. The germline V gene encodes CDR1 SNHLY and CDR2 FYNNEI. V gave up 8 bases and J gave up 6 bases, with 14 bases separating them. The CDR3 spells CASQQVTSQPQHF. The CDR3 coding sequence is TGTGCCAGCCAACAGGTTACGAGTCAGCCCCAGCATTTT.

The CDR3 DNA sequence: TGTGCCACCAGTGATTTGCTTGGTGGTCCTGTAACTCAGTATTTT. Translated, it gives CATSDLLGGPVTQYF. This chain joins TRBV24-1 and TRBJ2-3; D ambiguous. V shed 0 bases and J shed 12 bases, with 18 bases lying between them. Looked up from germline, CDR1 is KGHDR and CDR2 is SFDVKD. The CDR3 is 15 amino acids.

The chain couples TRBV9 to TRBJ1-3, with TRBD1 matching 8 bases. The CDR3 runs to 17 residues. V lost 0 bases to trimming and J lost 4 bases; unmatched junction nucleotides: 9. Germline lookup yields CDR1 SGDLS and CDR2 YYNGEE. The CDR3 DNA follows: TGTGCCAGCAGCGTAGCCCCGACAGGGGACCGGGGAAACACCATATATTTT. Translating it yields CASSVAPTGDRGNTIYF.

The chain joins TRBV19 to TRBJ2-2; possibly TRBD2 for D (7 bases). Germline CDR1 is LNHDA and CDR2 is SQIVND (reference sequence). CDR3 length equals 14 residues. V shed 6 bases and J shed 6 bases, with 14 bases lying between them. CDR3 sequence (DNA): TGTGCCAGTAGCTGGGGAGGGACATCCGGGGAGCTGTTTTTT. Protein sequence: CASSWGGTSGELFF.

The chain is built from TRBV5-5 and TRBJ1-1; D gene uncertain. This CDR3 is built from 15 residues. Trimming removed 3 bases at V and 7 bases at J, with 19 bases between. The germline gives CDR1 SGHKS, CDR2 YYEKEE (reference sequence). The chain's CDR3 is CASSWWPPGLNEAFF. The CDR3 nucleotides are TGTGCCAGCAGCTGGTGGCCGCCAGGCCTAAATGAAGCTTTCTTT. Using reference TRBV5-5 and TRBJ1-1 for the parts outside the CDR3, the full variable domain is DAGVTQSPTHLIKTRGQQVTLRCSPISGHKSVSWYQQVLGQGPQFIFQYYEKEERGRGNFPDRFSARQFPNYSSELNVNALLLGDSALYLCASSWWPPGLNEAFFGQGTRLTVV.

The CDR3 DNA is TGTGCCAGCACATTACGGAACAGGGGGAACTATGGCTACACCTTC. It translates to CASTLRNRGNYGYTF. The rearrangement joins TRBV13 to TRBJ1-2, with TRBD1 matching over 8 bases. The CDR3 extends over 15 amino acids. Losses at the gene ends were 7 bases for V and 2 bases for J; bases not matched to a gene: 9. Germline-derived CDR1 and CDR2 are PRHDT and FYEKMQ (reference sequence).

This CDR3 reads CATASGLSSYNSPLHF. In nucleotides, the CDR3 is TGTGCCACCGCGTCGGGATTGAGCTCCTATAATTCACCCCTCCACTTT. The chain has TRBV19 and TRBJ1-6; no reliable D call. This CDR3 is built from 16 residues. In germline, CDR1 is LNHDA, CDR2 SQIVND (reference sequence). Trimming took 10 bases from V and 0 from J, leaving 16 bases between them.

The chain carries TRBV9 and TRBJ2-1; no clear D gene. The CDR3 consists of 17 residues. Germline lookup yields CDR1 SGDLS and CDR2 YYNGEE. The V gene lost 0 bases and the J gene lost 1 base, with 14 bases spanning the gap. The CDR3 DNA is TGTGCCAGCAGCGTAGTTGGAGAAGGCGGTTCCTACAATGAGCAGTTCTTC. This sequence encodes CASSVVGEGGSYNEQFF.

The gene calls are TRBV4-3 and TRBJ2-1; TRBD2 aligns across 8 bases. Germline V gene lookup returns CDR1 LGHNA and CDR2 YSLEER. This CDR3 region has 16 residues. After removal of 6 bases from V and 6 bases from J, the junction contained 13 bases not matched to a gene. As DNA, the CDR3 is TGCGCCAGCAGTCGAAGCGTAGCGGGACGAAGCAATGAGCAGTTCTTC. Protein sequence: CASSRSVAGRSNEQFF.

The gene calls are TRBV2 and TRBJ2-7; D unclear. This CDR3 has 12 amino acids. Germline CDR1 is SNHLY and CDR2 is FYNNEI. The V gene lost 1 base and the J gene lost 12 bases, with 13 bases spanning the gap. The CDR3 region has the DNA TGTGCCAGCAGTGAAGGCGTTTTGAGGTTGTACGTC. Its translation is CASSEGVLRLYV.

This sequence joins TRBV28 and TRBJ1-2; 7 nucleotides align to TRBD1. The CDR3 has 13 residues. Germline V gene lookup returns CDR1 MDHEN and CDR2 SYDVKM. The J segment lost 7 bases and the V segment lost 6 bases, leaving 8 bases of the junction unmatched. For the CDR3, the DNA is TGTGCCAGCAGCACCCCGACAGGGTTTGGCTACACCTTC. It is translated as CASSTPTGFGYTF.

This clone was found once. The chain uses TRBV7-9 and TRBJ2-1; D is possibly TRBD2 (8 bases). This CDR3 region has 16 residues. V was pared by 5 bases and J by 3 bases, with 17 bases between. Germline values: CDR1 SEHNR, CDR2 FQNEAQ (reference sequence). The CDR3, as DNA: TGTGCCAGCAGCCCCGGGGGGGGACAGAGCTACAATGAGCAGTTCTTC. This codes for CASSPGGGQSYNEQFF.

A few counts support this clone. The chain couples TRBV3-1 (or the pseudogene TRBV3-2) to TRBJ2-7; a weak D match, TRBD1 (5 bases). The germline V gene has CDR1 LGHDT and CDR2 YNNKEL (reference sequence). The ends were cut back, 6 bases at V and 4 bases at J, with 16 bases in the middle. CDR3 size: 14 residues. The CDR3, as DNA: TGTGCCAGCAGAGCAGGGTACAGCATTTACGAGCAGTACGTC. Amino acids: CASRAGYSIYEQYV.

This clone appeared once. The chain joins TRBV28 to TRBJ2-7; TRBD2 matches at 13 bases. Germline V lookup: CDR1 MDHEN, CDR2 SYDVKM. The CDR3 covers 19 residues. V lost 5 bases to trimming and J lost 3 bases; unmatched junction nucleotides: 16. CDR3 DNA: TGTGCCAGCAGTGTAACCGGGACTAGCGGGAATAAATCTTACTACGAGCAGTACGTC. It specifies CASSVTGTSGNKSYYEQYV.

This clone was seen a single time. This sequence joins TRBV15 and TRBJ2-5; D remains ambiguous. The CDR3 runs to 15 residues. The germline V and J ends were trimmed by 3 bases and 2 bases, with 13 bases remaining between them. CDR1 and CDR2 (germline): LNHNV, YYDKDF (reference sequence). CDR3 in amino acids: CATSSDPFRQETQYF. The CDR3 DNA is TGTGCCACCAGCAGTGACCCCTTCAGGCAAGAGACCCAGTACTTC.

The chain is built from TRBV30 and TRBJ1-1; D is uncertain. Germline V lookup: CDR1 GTSNPN, CDR2 SVGIG (reference sequence). The V gene lost 2 bases and the J gene lost 10 bases, with 17 bases spanning the gap. This CDR3 spans 13 amino acids. The CDR3 nucleotides read TGTGCCTGGAGTTCAGGCTTCGTTTTAGGAGCTTTCTTT. Its translation: CAWSSGFVLGAFF.

The V call is TRBV4-1, the J call TRBJ2-2; TRBD1 matches at 9 bases. Trimming took 2 bases from V and 6 from J; bases not matched to a gene: 7. There are 16 residues in the CDR3. The germline V gene encodes CDR1 MGHRA and CDR2 YSYEKL. The CDR3 is CASSQPGQGSSGELFF. The CDR3 DNA follows: TGCGCCAGCAGCCAACCGGGACAGGGATCTTCCGGGGAGCTGTTTTTT.

This sequence joins TRBV24-1 and TRBJ1-5; TRBD1 matches at 7 bases. The CDR3 totals 15 residues. Per germline, CDR1 KGHDR and CDR2 SFDVKD. V was pared by 8 bases and J by 5 bases, with 11 bases of the junction left unmatched. The chain's CDR3 is CATKKGAKVDQPQHF. The CDR3 region has the DNA TGTGCCACCAAAAAGGGGGCGAAGGTTGATCAGCCCCAGCATTTT.